This TCR beta chain was recorded in a study of blood T cell repertoires in COVID-19. Study information: Some COVID-19 samples were acute and others convalescent; all came from the United States, Italy and Spain. T cells, B-cell-depleted T cells, or PBMCs provided the cDNA or gDNA that served as material.

Libraries were prepared by immunoSEQ multiplex PCR; TCRdb keeps only in-frame clonotypes and omits some of them. The sample contains 400,000 or so clones, roughly 90% of which appear only once. The study assigned cohorts using participant-reported clinical history. This sequence originates from a woman between 35 and 50 years old with acute COVID-19. The sequencing sample was made of PBMCs or T cells enriched from blood (not recorded which).

The DNA of the CDR3 is TGTGCCAGCAGATCTCCGGGACTAGCGTTAGGTCTAGAGCAGTATTTT. This translates into CASRSPGLALGLEQYF. V usage is TRBV27 and J usage is TRBJ2-3, with 10 bases identical to TRBD2. Germline values: CDR1 MNHEY, CDR2 SMNVEV (reference sequence). Unmatched junction bases numbered 17, after V lost 6 bases and J lost 11 bases. CDR3 size: 16 residues.